Listed below are T cell receptor beta chains from one sample, sequenced in a study of metastatic and nonmetastatic thyroid tumors. TCRdb recomputed clones from the PCR reads via MiXCR. Of just under 20,000 clones in the sample, roughly 29% were seen once. Specimen: blood. Source of these receptors: a female donor with papillary thyroid cancer or a benign thyroid nodule (not recorded which). Some clones in this sample may be carry-over from other donors' samples. Both conserved end residues are part of each CDR3. A D gene is named only where the DNA matches it firmly. A clone size is listed for some rows: how often the clone was seen (once, few, many), or a class if it is expanded.

v_call,d_call,j_call,clone_size,cdr3_aa,cdr3_nt
TRBV2,-,TRBJ1-6,many,CASTGTSDSPLHF,TGTGCCAGCACCGGGACATCGGATTCACCCCTCCACTTT
TRBV20-1,TRBD1,TRBJ1-1,medium-sized,CSIPGQGPEAFF,TGCAGTATACCGGGACAGGGGCCTGAAGCTTTCTTT
TRBV29-1,TRBD2,TRBJ2-5,few,CSVIAGGQTKYF,TGCAGCGTTATAGCGGGAGGGCAGACCAAGTACTTC
TRBV20-1,TRBD2,TRBJ2-3,-,CSARAHGLAGVTDTQYF,TGCAGTGCTAGGGCGCACGGACTAGCGGGAGTTACAGATACGCAGTATTTT
TRBV7-9,-,TRBJ1-2,-,CTSSLGFRSYGYTF,TGTACCAGCAGCTTAGGGTTCCGCTCCTATGGCTACACCTTC
TRBV2,TRBD1,TRBJ2-7,-,CASSPGQPYEQYF,TGTGCCAGCAGTCCGGGACAGCCCTACGAGCAGTACTTC
TRBV7-2,-,TRBJ2-7,many,CASSVSPPYEQYF,TGTGCCAGCAGCGTTAGTCCCCCCTACGAGCAGTACTTC
TRBV6-1,-,TRBJ1-3,few,CASSDRVGNTIYF,TGTGCCAGCAGTGACAGGGTTGGAAACACCATATATTTT
TRBV20-1,-,TRBJ1-2,-,CSARRAGNYGYTF,TGCAGTGCTAGGAGGGCGGGTAACTATGGCTACACCTTC
TRBV20-1,-,TRBJ1-2,-,CSANYGYTF,TGCAGTGCTAACTATGGCTACACCTTC
TRBV5-1,-,TRBJ2-5,many,CASSVAGSKETQYF,TGCGCCAGCAGTGTTGCCGGGAGTAAAGAGACCCAGTACTTC
TRBV3-1,-,TRBJ2-1,-,CASSQNPTLENEQFF,TGTGCCAGCAGCCAAAACCCAACCCTAGAGAATGAGCAGTTCTTC
TRBV30,-,TRBJ1-3,many,CAWSGDSFGNTIYF,TGTGCCTGGAGTGGCGACAGTTTTGGAAACACCATATATTTT
TRBV6-1,-,TRBJ1-1,medium-sized,CAIESTEAFF,TGTGCCATCGAGAGCACTGAAGCTTTCTTT
TRBV2,TRBD2,TRBJ2-7,-,CASMLGLAGERYEQYF,TGTGCCAGCATGCTGGGACTAGCGGGAGAAAGGTACGAGCAGTACTTC
TRBV30,TRBD1,TRBJ1-1,-,CAWRGQGYGEAFF,TGTGCCTGGAGGGGACAGGGATATGGTGAAGCTTTCTTT
TRBV7-8,TRBD2,TRBJ2-2,many,CASPKSAAGAGTGELFF,TGTGCCAGCCCAAAGTCTGCAGCGGGAGCTGGCACCGGGGAGCTGTTTTTT
TRBV6-4,-,TRBJ2-5,-,CASREPFRVKETQYF,TGTGCCAGCAGGGAGCCCTTCAGAGTGAAGGAGACCCAGTACTTC
TRBV9,-,TRBJ2-7,many,CASSEGLEQYF,TGTGCCAGCAGTGAGGGGTTGGAGCAGTACTTC
TRBV7-9,-,TRBJ1-6,-,CASSLGSSQPLHF,TGTGCCAGCAGCCTAGGGTCATCACAACCCCTCCACTTT
TRBV12-3/TRBV12-4,TRBD1,TRBJ1-6,-,CASRSAGGLFRYNSPLHF,TGTGCCAGCAGATCGGCAGGGGGATTATTTCGGTATAATTCACCCCTCCACTTT
TRBV2,TRBD2,TRBJ2-1,once,CASSATGLAGTPYNEQFF,TGTGCCAGCAGTGCTACGGGACTAGCGGGTACCCCCTACAATGAGCAGTTCTTC
TRBV12-3/TRBV12-4,TRBD1,TRBJ1-1,-,CASSRGQLEAFF,TGTGCCAGCAGTCGGGGACAGCTCGAAGCTTTCTTT
TRBV4-1,-,TRBJ1-1,many,CASSQKGLSLKAFF,TGCGCCAGCAGCCAGAAGGGGCTTTCCCTCAAAGCTTTCTTT
TRBV12-3/TRBV12-4,-,TRBJ2-3,few,CASMELAWWATQYF,TGTGCCAGCATGGAACTGGCCTGGTGGGCTACGCAGTATTTT
TRBV19,-,TRBJ1-3,few,CASSTPGAGNTIYF,TGTGCCAGTAGTACCCCAGGGGCCGGAAACACCATATATTTT
TRBV6-1,TRBD1,TRBJ1-3,medium-sized,CASSVGTVSGNTIYF,TGTGCCAGCAGTGTTGGGACAGTCTCTGGAAACACCATATATTTT
TRBV30,TRBD1,TRBJ1-2,many,CAWSVRQGGGYTF,TGTGCCTGGAGTGTACGACAGGGAGGTGGCTACACCTTC
TRBV28,-,TRBJ2-7,many,CASKFPRSYEQYF,TGTGCCAGCAAGTTCCCCCGGTCCTACGAGCAGTACTTC
TRBV4-1,-,TRBJ2-1,many,CASSQEFSYNEQFF,TGCGCCAGCAGCCAAGAATTCTCCTACAATGAGCAGTTCTTC
TRBV7-3,TRBD1,TRBJ1-3,-,CASSLSGGYGNTIYF,TGTGCCAGCAGCTTATCAGGGGGTTATGGAAACACCATATATTTT
TRBV19,-,TRBJ2-7,-,CASSSLLTGAYEQYF,TGTGCCAGTAGTTCGCTATTGACCGGGGCGTACGAGCAGTACTTC